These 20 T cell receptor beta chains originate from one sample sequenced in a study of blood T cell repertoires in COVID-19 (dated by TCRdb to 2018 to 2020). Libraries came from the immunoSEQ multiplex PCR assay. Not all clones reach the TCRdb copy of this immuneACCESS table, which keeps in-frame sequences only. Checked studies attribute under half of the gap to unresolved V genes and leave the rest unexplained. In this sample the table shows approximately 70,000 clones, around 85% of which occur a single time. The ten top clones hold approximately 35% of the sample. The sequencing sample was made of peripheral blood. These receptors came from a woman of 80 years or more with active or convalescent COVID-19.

CDR3 in DNA: TGTGCCAGCAGCTCCAACCTCGATACAGTCCGGTTCTTC. Protein: CASSSNLDTVRFF. The chain is built from TRBV7-2 and TRBJ2-1; no definite D call. The V end was cut by 4 bases, the J end by 15 bases, with 19 bases between. Germline V gene lookup returns CDR1 SGHTA and CDR2 FQGNSA. CDR3 length: 13 amino acids.

CDR3 DNA: TGTGCCAGCAGTTCGCGGGACCTAGGTAACACTGAAGCTTTCTTT. Translating gives CASSSRDLGNTEAFF. This chain uses TRBV6-2 or TRBV6-3 with TRBJ1-1, with D perhaps TRBD1 (5 bases). Looked up from germline, CDR1 is MNHEY and CDR2 is SVGEGT. Between the trimmed V and J ends, which lost 4 bases and 2 bases, there was a span of 14 bases. There are 15 residues in the CDR3.

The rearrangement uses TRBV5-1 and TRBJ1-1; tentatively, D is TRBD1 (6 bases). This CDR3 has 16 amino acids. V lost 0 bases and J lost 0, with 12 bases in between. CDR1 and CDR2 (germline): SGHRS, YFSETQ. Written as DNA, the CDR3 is TGCGCCAGCAGCTTGGCCTTGACAGGTCTGAACACTGAAGCTTTCTTT. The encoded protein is CASSLALTGLNTEAFF.

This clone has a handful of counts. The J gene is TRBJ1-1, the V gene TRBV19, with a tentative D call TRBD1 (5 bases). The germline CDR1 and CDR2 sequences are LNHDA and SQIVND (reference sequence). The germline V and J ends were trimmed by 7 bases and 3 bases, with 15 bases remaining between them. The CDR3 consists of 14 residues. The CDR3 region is CASKVGDWDTEAFF. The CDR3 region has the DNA TGTGCCAGTAAAGTGGGGGACTGGGACACTGAAGCTTTCTTT.

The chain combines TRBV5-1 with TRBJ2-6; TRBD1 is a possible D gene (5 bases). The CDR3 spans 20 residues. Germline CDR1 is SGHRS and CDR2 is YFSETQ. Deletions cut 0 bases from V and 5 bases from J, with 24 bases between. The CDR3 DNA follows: TGCGCCAGCAGCTTGGCTCTCTTCCCCTTTCAGGGTGGCTGGGCCAACGTCCTGACTTTC. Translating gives CASSLALFPFQGGWANVLTF. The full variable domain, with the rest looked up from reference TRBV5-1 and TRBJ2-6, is KAGVTQTPRYLIKTRGQQVTLSCSPISGHRSVSWYQQTPGQGLQFLFEYFSETQRNKGNFPGRFSGRQFSNSRSEMNVSTLELGDSALYLCASSLALFPFQGGWANVLTFGAGSRLTVL.

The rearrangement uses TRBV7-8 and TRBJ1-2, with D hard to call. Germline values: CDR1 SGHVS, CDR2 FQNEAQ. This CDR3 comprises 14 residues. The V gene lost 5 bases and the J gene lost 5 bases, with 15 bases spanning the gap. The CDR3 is CASSTTAPGYGYTF. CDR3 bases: TGTGCCAGCAGCACAACAGCTCCTGGTTATGGCTACACCTTC.

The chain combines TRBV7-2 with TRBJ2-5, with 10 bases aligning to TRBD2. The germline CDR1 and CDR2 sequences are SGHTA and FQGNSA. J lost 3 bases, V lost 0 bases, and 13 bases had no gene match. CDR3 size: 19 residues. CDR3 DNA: TGTGCCAGCAGCTTAGCTAGCGGGGGGCCGGGGCTCGTCAAAGAGACCCAGTACTTC. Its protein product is CASSLASGGPGLVKETQYF.

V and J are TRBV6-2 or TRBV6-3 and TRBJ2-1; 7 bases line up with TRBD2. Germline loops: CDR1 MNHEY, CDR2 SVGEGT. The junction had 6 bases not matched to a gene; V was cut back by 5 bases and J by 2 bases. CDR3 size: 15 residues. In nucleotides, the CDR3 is TGTGCCAGCAGTGACCCGGGGGGACCCTACAATGAGCAGTTCTTC. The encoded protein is CASSDPGGPYNEQFF.

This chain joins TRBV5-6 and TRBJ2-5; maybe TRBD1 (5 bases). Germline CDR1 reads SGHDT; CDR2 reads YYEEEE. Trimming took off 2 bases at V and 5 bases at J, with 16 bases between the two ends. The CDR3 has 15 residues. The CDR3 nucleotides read TGTGCCAGCAGCTTCTTCGGCAGGGCTGGGGAGACCCAGTACTTC. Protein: CASSFFGRAGETQYF.

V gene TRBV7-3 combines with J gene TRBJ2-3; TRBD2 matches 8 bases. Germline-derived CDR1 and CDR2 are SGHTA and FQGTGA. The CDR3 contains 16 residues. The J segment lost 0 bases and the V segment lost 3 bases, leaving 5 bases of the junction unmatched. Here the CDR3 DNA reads TGTGCCAGCAGCTTCACTAGCGGTGGAAGCACAGATACGCAGTATTTT. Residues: CASSFTSGGSTDTQYF.

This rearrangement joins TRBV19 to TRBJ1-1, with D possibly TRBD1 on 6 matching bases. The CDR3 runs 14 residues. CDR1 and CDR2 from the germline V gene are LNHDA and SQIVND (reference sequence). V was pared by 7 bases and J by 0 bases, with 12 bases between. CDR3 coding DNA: TGTGCCAGTACCCCCACAGGGTTGAACACTGAAGCTTTCTTT. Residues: CASTPTGLNTEAFF.

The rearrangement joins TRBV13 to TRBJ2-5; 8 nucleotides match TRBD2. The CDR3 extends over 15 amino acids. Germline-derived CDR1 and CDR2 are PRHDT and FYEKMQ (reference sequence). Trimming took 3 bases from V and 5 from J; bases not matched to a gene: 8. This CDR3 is CASSFGGAIRETQYF. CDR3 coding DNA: TGTGCCAGCAGCTTCGGGGGGGCCATTAGGGAGACCCAGTACTTC. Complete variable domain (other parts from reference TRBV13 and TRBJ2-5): AAGVIQSPRHLIKEKRETATLKCYPIPRHDTVYWYQQGPGQDPQFLISFYEKMQSDKGSIPDRFSAQQFSDYHSELNMSSLELGDSALYFCASSFGGAIRETQYFGPGTRLLVL.

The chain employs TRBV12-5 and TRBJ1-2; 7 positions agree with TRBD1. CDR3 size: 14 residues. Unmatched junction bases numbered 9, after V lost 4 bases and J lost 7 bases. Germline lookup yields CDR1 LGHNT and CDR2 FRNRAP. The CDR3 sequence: CASGSGGGEGGYTF. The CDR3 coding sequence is TGTGCTAGTGGTTCAGGAGGGGGCGAAGGTGGCTACACCTTC.

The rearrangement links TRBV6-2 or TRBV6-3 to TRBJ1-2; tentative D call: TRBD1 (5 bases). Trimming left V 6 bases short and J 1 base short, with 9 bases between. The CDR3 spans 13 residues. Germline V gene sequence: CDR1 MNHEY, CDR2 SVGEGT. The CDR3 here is CASSPDSNYGYTF. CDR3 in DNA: TGTGCCAGCAGCCCCGACAGTAACTATGGCTACACCTTC.

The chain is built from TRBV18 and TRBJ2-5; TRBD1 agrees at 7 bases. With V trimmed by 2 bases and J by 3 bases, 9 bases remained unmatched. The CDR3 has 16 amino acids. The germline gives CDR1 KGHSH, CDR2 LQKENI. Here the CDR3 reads CASSPKPGTEKETQYF. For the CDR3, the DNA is TGTGCCAGCTCACCAAAGCCGGGGACAGAAAAAGAGACCCAGTACTTC.

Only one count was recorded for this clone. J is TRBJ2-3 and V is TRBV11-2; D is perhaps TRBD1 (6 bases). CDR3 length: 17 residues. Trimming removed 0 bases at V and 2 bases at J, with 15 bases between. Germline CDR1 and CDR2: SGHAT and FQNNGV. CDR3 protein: CASSLDRDNTYTDTQYF. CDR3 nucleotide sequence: TGTGCCAGCAGCTTAGATCGGGACAACACCTACACAGATACGCAGTATTTT.

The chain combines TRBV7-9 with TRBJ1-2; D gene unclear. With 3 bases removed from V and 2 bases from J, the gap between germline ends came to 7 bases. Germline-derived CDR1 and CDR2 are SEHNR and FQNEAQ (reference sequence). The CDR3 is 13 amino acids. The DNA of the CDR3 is TGTGCCAGCAGCTTTTCACAGAACTATGGCTACACCTTC. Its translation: CASSFSQNYGYTF.

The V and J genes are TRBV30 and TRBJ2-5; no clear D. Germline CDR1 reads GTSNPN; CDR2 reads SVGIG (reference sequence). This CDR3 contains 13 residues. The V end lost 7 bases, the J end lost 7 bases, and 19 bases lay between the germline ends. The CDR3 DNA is TGTGCCTCTAAAGACTGGGTTGATGGGACCCAGTACTTC. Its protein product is CASKDWVDGTQYF.

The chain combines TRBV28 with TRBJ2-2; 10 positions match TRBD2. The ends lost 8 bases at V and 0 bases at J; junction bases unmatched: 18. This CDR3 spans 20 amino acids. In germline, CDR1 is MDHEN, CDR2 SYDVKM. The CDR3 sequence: CASPFTLAASGGTNTGELFF. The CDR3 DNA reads TGTGCCAGCCCTTTCACCTTGGCGGCTAGCGGGGGAACGAACACCGGGGAGCTGTTTTTT.

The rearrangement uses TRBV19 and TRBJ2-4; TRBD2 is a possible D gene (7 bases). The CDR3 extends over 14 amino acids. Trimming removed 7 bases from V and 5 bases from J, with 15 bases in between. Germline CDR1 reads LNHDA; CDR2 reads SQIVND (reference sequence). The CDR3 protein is CASTDRGGENIQYF. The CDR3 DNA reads TGTGCCAGTACCGATAGGGGGGGGGAAAACATTCAGTACTTC. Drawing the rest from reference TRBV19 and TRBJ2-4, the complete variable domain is DGGITQSPKYLFRKEGQNVTLSCEQNLNHDAMYWYRQDPGQGLRLIYYSQIVNDFQKGDIAEGYSVSREKKESFPLTVTSAQKNPTAFYLCASTDRGGENIQYFGAGTRLSVL.